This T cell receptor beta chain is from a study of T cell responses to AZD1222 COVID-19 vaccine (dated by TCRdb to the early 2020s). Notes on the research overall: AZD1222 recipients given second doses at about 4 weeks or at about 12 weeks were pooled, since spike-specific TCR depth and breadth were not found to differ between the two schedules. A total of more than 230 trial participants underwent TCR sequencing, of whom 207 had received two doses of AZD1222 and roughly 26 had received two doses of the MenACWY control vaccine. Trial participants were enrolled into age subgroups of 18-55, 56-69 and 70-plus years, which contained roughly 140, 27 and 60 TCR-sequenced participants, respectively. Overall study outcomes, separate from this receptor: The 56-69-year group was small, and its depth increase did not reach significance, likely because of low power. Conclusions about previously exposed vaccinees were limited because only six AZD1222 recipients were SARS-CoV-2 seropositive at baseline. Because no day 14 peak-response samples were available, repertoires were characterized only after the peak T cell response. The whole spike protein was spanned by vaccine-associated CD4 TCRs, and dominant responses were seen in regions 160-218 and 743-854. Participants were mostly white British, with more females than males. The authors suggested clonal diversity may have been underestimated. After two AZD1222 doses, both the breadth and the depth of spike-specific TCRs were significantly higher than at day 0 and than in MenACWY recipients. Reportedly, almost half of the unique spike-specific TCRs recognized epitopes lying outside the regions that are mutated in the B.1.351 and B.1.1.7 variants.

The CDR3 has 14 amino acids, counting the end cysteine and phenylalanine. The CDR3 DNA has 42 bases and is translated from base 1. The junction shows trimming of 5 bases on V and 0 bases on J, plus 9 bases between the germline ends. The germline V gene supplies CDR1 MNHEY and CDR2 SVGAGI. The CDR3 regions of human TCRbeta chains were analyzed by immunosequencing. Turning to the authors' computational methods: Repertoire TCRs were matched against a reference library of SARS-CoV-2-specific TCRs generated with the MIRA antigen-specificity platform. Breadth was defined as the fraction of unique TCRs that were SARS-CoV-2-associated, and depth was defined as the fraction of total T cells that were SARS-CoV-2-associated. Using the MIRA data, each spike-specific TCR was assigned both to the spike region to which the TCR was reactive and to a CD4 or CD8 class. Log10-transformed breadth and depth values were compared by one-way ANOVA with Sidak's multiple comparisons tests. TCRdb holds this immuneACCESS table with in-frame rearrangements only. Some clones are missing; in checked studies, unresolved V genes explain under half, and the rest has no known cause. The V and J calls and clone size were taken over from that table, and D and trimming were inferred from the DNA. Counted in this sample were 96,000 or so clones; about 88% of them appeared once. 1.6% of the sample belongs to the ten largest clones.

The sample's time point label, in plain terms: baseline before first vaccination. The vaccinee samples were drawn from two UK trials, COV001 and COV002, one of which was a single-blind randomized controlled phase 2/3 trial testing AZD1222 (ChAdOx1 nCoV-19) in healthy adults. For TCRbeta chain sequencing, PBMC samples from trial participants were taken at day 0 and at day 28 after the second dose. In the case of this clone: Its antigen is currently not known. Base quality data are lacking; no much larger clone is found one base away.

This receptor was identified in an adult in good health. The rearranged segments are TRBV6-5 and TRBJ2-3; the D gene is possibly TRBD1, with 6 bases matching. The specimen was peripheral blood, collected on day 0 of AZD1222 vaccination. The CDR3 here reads CASSRTVSTDTQYF. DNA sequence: TGTGCCAGCAGTAGGACAGTGAGCACAGATACGCAGTATTTT.